This TCR beta chain stems from a study of T cells in Graves' hyperthyroidism and ophthalmopathy. Whole-study context: Staff took peripheral blood when the initial diagnosis was made, before any treatment began.

Newly diagnosed hyperthyroidism, duration under 2 months, in patients aged 18 to 65. Patients with uncontrolled infections, other autoimmune diseases, pregnancy or lactation were excluded. On this clonotype: What it binds is not known.

Amplification targeted TCR beta CDR3 regions from RNA transcripts. With the HTBI primer set, the TCR CDR3 went through a first round of RT-PCR. In TCRdb, the multiplex PCR reads were re-called with MiXCR into one record per CDR3 protein. The sample holds a few hundred thousand distinct CDR3 sequences, 13% seen once. The CDR3 has 14 amino acids. In germline, CDR1 is LNHDA, CDR2 SQIVND (reference sequence). Trimming took 6 bases from V and 4 from J, leaving 14 bases between them. Whole-study results and caveats: Blood samples included most of the expanded thyroid clonotypes exceeding 0.001.

The receptor's source is a woman aged 18-35 years with Graves' hyperthyroidism. Sequenced material: blood. The chain is built from TRBV19 and TRBJ2-3; D is perhaps TRBD1 (5 bases). Here the CDR3 DNA reads TGTGCCAGTAGAGGGCCAGGGTTGGCAGATACGCAGTATTTT. Amino acids: CASRGPGLADTQYF. The variable domain in full, completed from reference TRBV19 and TRBJ2-3, reads DGGITQSPKYLFRKEGQNVTLSCEQNLNHDAMYWYRQDPGQGLRLIYYSQIVNDFQKGDIAEGYSVSREKKESFPLTVTSAQKNPTAFYLCASRGPGLADTQYFGPGTRLTVL.